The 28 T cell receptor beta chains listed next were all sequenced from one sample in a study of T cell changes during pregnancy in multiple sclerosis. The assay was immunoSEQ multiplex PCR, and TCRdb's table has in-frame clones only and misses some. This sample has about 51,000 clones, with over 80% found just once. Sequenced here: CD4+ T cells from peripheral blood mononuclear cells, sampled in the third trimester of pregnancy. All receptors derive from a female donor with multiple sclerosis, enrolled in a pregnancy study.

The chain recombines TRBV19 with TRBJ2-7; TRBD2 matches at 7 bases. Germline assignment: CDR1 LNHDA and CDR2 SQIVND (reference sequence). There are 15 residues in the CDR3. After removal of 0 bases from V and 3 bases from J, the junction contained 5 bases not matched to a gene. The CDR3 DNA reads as TGTGCCAGTAGTATAGAAGGCGGGAGAGGCTACGAGCAGTACTTC. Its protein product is CASSIEGGRGYEQYF. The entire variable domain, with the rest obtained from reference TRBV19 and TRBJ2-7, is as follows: DGGITQSPKYLFRKEGQNVTLSCEQNLNHDAMYWYRQDPGQGLRLIYYSQIVNDFQKGDIAEGYSVSREKKESFPLTVTSAQKNPTAFYLCASSIEGGRGYEQYFGPGTRLTVT.

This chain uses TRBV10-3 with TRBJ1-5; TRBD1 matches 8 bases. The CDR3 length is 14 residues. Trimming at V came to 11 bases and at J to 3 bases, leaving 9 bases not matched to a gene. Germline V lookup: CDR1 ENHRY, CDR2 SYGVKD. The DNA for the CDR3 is TGTGCCTCGTGGACAGGGAACTTCAATCAGCCCCAGCATTTT. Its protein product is CASWTGNFNQPQHF.

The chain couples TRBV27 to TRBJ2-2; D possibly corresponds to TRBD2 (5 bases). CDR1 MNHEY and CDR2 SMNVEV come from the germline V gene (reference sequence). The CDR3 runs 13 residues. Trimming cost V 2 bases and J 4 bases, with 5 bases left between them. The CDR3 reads CASSLRGTGELFF. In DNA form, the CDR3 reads TGTGCCAGCAGTTTACGGGGCACCGGGGAGCTGTTTTTT.

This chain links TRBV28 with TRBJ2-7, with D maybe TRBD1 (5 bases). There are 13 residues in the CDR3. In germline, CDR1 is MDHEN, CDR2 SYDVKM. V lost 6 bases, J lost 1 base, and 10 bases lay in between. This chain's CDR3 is CASSQGDSYEQYF. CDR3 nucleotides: TGTGCCAGCAGCCAAGGGGATTCCTACGAGCAGTACTTC.

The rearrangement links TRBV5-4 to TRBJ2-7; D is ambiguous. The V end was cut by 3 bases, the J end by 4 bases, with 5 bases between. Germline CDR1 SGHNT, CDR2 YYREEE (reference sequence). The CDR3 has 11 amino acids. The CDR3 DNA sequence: TGTGCCAGCAGCTCCCCATACGAGCAGTACTTC. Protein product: CASSSPYEQYF.

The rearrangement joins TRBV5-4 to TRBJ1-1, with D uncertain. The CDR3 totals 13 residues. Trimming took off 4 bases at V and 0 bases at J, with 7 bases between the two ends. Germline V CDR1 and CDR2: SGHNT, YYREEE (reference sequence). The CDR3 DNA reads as TGTGCCAGCAGCGGTAACATGAACACTGAAGCTTTCTTT. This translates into CASSGNMNTEAFF. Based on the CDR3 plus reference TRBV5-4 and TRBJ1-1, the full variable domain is ETGVTQSPTHLIKTRGQQVTLRCSSQSGHNTVSWYQQALGQGPQFIFQYYREEENGRGNFPPRFSGLQFPNYSSELNVNALELDDSALYLCASSGNMNTEAFFGQGTRLTVV.

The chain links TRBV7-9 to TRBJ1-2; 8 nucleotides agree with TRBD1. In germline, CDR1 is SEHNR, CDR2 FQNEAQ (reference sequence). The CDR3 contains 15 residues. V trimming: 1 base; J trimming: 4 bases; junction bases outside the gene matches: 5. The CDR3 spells CASSLVGTGPYGYTF. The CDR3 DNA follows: TGTGCCAGCAGCTTAGTCGGGACAGGACCCTATGGCTACACCTTC.

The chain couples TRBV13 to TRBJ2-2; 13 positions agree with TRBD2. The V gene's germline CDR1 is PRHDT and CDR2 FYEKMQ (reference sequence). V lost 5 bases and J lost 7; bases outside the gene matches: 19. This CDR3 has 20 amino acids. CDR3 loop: CASSPHYRTSGRPAGGELFF. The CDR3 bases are TGTGCCAGCAGCCCTCATTATAGGACTAGCGGGAGACCGGCGGGCGGGGAGCTGTTTTTT.

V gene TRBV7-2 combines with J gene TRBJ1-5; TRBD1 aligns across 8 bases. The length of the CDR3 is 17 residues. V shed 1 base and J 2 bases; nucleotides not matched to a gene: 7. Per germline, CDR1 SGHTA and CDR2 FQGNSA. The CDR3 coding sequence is TGTGCCAGCAGCTTAGTTGGGACAGGTGAGGGCAATCAGCCCCAGCATTTT. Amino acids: CASSLVGTGEGNQPQHF.

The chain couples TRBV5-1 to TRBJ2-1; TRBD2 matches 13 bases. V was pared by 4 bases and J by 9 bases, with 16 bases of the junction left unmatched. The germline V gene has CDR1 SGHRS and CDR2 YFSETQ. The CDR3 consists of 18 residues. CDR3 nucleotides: TGCGCCAGCAGCCTCCATAACCCGACTAGCGGGAGGTTCACTGAGCAGTTCTTC. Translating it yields CASSLHNPTSGRFTEQFF. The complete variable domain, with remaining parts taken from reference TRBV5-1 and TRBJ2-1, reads KAGVTQTPRYLIKTRGQQVTLSCSPISGHRSVSWYQQTPGQGLQFLFEYFSETQRNKGNFPGRFSGRQFSNSRSEMNVSTLELGDSALYLCASSLHNPTSGRFTEQFFGPGTRLTVL.

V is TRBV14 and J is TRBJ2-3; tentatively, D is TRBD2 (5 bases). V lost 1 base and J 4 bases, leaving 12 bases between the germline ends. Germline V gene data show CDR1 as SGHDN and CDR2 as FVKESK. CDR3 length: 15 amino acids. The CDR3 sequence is CASSQGGGWADTQYF. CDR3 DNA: TGTGCCAGCAGCCAAGGCGGCGGGTGGGCAGATACGCAGTATTTT.

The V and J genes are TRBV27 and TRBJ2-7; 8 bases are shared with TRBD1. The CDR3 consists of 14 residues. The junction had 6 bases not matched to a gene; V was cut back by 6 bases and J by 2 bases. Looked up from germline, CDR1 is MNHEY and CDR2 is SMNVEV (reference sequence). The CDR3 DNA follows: TGTGCCAGCAGGGCGACAGGGGCGCCCTACGAGCAGTACTTC. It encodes CASRATGAPYEQYF.

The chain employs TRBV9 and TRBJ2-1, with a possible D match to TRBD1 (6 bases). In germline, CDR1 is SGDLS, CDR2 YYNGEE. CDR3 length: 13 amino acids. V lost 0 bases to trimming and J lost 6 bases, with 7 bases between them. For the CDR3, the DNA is TGTGCCAGCAGCGTAGGGACAGTCAATGAGCAGTTCTTC. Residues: CASSVGTVNEQFF. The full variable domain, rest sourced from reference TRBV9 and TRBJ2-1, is DSGVTQTPKHLITATGQRVTLRCSPRSGDLSVYWYQQSLDQGLQFLIQYYNGEERAKGNILERFSAQQFPDLHSELNLSSLELGDSALYFCASSVGTVNEQFFGPGTRLTVL.

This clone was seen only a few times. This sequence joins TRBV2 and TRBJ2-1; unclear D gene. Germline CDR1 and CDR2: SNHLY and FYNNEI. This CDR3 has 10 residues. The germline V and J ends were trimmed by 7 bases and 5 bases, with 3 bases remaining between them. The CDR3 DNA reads TGTGCCAGCACCAACAATGAGCAGTTCTTC. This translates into CASTNNEQFF.

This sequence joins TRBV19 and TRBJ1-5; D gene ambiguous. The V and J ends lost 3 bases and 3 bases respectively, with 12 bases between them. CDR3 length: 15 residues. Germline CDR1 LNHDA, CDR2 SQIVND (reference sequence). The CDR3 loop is CASSIGRGDNQPQHF. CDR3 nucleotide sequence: TGTGCCAGTAGTATTGGGCGGGGTGACAATCAGCCCCAGCATTTT.

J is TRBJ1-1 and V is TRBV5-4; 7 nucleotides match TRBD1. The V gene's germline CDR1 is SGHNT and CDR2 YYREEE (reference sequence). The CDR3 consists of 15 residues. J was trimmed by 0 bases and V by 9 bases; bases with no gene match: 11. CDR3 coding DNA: TGTGCCACCCTCCCCTCCGGGACAGTGAACACTGAAGCTTTCTTT. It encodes CATLPSGTVNTEAFF.

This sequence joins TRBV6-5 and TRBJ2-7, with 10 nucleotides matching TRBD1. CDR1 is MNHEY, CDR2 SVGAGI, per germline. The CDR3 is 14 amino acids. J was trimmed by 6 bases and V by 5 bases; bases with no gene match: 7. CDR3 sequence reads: CASSRWTGGFEQYF. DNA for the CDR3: TGTGCCAGCAGTCGATGGACAGGGGGTTTCGAGCAGTACTTC.

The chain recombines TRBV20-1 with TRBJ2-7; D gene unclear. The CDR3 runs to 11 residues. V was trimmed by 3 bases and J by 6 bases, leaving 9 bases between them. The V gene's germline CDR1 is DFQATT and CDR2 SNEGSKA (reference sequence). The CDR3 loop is CSASQEAEQYF. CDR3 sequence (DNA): TGCAGTGCTAGTCAGGAAGCCGAGCAGTACTTC.

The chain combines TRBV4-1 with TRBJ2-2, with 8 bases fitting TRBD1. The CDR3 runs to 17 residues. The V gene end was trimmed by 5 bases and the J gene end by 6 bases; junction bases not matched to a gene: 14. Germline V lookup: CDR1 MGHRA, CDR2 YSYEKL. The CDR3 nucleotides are TGCGCCAGCAGCTATAGACAGGGGATAGGGACACCCGGGGAGCTGTTTTTT. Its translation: CASSYRQGIGTPGELFF.

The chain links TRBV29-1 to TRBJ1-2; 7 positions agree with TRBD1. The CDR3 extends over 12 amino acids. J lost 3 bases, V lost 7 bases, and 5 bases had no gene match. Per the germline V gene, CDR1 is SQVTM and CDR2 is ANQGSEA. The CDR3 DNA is TGCAGCGCTCGACAGGGTTACTATGGCTACACCTTC. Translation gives CSARQGYYGYTF.

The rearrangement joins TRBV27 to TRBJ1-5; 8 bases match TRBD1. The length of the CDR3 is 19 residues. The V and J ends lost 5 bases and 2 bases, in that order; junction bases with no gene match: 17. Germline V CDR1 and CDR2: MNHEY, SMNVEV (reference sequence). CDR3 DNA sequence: TGTGCCAGCAGTATACTCTTGGACAGGGATGGTTGGGGCAATCAGCCCCAGCATTTT. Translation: CASSILLDRDGWGNQPQHF.

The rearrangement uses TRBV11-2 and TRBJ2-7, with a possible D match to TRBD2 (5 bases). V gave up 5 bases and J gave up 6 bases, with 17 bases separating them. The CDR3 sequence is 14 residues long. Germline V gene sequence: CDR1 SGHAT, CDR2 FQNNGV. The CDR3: CASSEDPRAFEQYF. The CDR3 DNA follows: TGTGCCAGCAGCGAGGACCCGCGGGCTTTCGAGCAGTACTTC.

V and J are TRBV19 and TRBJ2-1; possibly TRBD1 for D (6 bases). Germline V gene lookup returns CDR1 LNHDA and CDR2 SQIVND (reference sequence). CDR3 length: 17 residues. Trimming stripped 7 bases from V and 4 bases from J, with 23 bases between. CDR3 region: CASTYGPLGDIYNEQFF. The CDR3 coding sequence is TGTGCCAGTACCTATGGTCCCCTAGGGGACATATACAATGAGCAGTTCTTC.

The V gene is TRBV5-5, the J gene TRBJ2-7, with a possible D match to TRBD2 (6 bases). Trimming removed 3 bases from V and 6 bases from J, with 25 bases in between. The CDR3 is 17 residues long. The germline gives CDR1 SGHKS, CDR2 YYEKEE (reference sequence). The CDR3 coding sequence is TGTGCCAGCAGCTCTCTCCCTGGGGGACTCGACCCTCCCGAGCAGTACTTC. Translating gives CASSSLPGGLDPPEQYF. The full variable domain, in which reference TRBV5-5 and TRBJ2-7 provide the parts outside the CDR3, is DAGVTQSPTHLIKTRGQQVTLRCSPISGHKSVSWYQQVLGQGPQFIFQYYEKEERGRGNFPDRFSARQFPNYSSELNVNALLLGDSALYLCASSSLPGGLDPPEQYFGPGTRLTVT.

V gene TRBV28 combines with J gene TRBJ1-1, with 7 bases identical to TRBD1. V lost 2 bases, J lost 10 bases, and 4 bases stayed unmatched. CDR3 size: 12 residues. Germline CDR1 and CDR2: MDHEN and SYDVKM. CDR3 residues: CASSLPRGIAFF. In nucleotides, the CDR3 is TGTGCCAGCAGTTTACCCAGGGGGATAGCTTTCTTT.

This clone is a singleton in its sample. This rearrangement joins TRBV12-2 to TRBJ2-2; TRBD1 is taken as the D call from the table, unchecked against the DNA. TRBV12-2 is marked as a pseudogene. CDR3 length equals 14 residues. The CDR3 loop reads CASRLNRDTGELFF. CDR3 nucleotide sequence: TGTGCAAGTCGCTTAAACAGGGACACCGGGGAGCTGTTTTTT.

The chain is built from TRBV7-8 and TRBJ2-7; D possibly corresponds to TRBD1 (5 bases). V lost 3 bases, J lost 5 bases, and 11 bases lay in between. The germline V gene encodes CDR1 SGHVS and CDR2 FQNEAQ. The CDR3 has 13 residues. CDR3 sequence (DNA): TGTGCCAGCAGCTTGCAGGGATTCGACGAGCAGTACTTC. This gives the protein CASSLQGFDEQYF.

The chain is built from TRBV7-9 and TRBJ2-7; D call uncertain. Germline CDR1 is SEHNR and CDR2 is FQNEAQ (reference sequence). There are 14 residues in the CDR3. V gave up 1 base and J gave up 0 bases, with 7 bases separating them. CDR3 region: CASSLGWASYEQYF. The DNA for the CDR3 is TGTGCCAGCAGCTTAGGCTGGGCCTCCTACGAGCAGTACTTC.